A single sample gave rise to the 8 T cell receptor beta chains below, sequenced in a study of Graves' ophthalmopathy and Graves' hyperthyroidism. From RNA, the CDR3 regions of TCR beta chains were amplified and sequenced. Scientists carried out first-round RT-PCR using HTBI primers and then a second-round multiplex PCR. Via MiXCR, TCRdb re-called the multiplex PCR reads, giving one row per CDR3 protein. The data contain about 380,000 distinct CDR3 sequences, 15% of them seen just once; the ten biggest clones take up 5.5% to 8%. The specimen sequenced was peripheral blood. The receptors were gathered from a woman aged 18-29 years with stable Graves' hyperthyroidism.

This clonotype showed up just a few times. The CDR3 sequence: CASSSTGSSETQYF. As DNA, the CDR3 is TGTGCCAGCAGCTCGACCGGGAGTTCGGAGACCCAGTACTTC. V gene TRBV7-3 combines with J gene TRBJ2-5, with D tentatively TRBD2 (6 bases). Germline V lookup: CDR1 SGHTA, CDR2 FQGTGA. The CDR3 extends over 14 amino acids. V lost 4 bases to trimming and J lost 5 bases, with 14 bases between them.

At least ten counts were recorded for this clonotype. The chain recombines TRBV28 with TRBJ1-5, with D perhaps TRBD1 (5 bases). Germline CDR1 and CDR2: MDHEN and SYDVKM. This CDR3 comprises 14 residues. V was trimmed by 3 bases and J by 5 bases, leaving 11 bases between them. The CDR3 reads CASSLGRVHQPQHF. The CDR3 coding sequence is TGTGCCAGCAGTTTGGGCAGGGTGCATCAGCCCCAGCATTTT.

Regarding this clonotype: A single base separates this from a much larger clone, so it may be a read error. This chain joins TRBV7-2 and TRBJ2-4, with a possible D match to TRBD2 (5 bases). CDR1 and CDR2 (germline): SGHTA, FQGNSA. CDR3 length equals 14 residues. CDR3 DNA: TGTGCCAGCAGCCCCGACCCCGGGAAAGACATTAAGTACTTC. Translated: CASSPDPGKDIKYF.

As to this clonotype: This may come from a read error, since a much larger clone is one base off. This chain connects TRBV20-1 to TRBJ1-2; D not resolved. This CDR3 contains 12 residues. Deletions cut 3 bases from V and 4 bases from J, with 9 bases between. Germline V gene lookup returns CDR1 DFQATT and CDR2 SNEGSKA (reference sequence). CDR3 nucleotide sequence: TGCAGTGCTAGCGACGGAATCTATGGCTACACCTTC. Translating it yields CSASDGIYGYTF.

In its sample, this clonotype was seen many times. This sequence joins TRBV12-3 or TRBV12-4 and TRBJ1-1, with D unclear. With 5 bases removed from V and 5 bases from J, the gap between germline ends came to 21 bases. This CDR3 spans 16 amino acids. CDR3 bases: TGTGCCAGCAGTCCACACCATGCCGGGTTGAGGACTGAAGCTTTCTTT. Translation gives CASSPHHAGLRTEAFF.

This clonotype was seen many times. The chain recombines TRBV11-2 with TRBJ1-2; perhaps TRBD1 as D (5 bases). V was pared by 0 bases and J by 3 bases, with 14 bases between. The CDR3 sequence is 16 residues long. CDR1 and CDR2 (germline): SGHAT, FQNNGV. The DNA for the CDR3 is TGTGCCAGCAGCTTAGAAGGCGGCAGGGTTGACTATGGCTACACCTTC. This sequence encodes CASSLEGGRVDYGYTF.

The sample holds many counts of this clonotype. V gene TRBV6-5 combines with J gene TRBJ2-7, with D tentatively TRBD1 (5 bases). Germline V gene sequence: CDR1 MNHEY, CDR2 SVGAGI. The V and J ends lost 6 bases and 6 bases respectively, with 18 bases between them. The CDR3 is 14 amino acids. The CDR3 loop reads CASSTSVGASEQYF. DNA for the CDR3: TGTGCCAGCAGCACATCCGTTGGGGCCTCCGAGCAGTACTTC.

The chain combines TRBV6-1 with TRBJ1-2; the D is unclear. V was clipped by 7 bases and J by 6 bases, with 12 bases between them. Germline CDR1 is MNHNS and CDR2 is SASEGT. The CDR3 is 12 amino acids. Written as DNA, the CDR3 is TGTGCCAGCACCCTCCCCACGGATGGCTACACCTTC. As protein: CASTLPTDGYTF.